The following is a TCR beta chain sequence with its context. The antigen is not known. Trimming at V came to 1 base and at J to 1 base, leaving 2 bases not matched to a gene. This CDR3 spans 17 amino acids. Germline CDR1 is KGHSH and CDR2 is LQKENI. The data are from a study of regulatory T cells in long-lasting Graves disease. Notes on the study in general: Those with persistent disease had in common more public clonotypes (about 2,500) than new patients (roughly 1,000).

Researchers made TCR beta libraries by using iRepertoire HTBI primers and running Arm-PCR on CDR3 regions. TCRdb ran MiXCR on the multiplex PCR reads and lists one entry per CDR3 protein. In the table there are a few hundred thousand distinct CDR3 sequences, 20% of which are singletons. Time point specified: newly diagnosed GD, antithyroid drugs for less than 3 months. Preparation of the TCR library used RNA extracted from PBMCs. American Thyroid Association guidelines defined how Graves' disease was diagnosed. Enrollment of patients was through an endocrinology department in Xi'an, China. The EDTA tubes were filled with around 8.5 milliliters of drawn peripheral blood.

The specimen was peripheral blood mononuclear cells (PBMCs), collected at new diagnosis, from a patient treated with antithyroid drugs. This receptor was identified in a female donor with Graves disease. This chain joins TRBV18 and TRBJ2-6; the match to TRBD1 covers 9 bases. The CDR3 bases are TGTGCCAGCTCACCACTGACAGGGGGGTCTGGGGCCAACGTCCTGACTTTC. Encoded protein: CASSPLTGGSGANVLTF. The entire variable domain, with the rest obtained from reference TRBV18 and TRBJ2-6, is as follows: NAGVMQNPRHLVRRRGQEARLRCSPMKGHSHVYWYRQLPEEGLKFMVYLQKENIIDESGMPKERFSAEFPKEGPSILRIQQVVRGDSAAYFCASSPLTGGSGANVLTFGAGSRLTVL.